A single sample is the source of the 29 T cell receptor beta chains below, sequenced in a study of naive and memory T cell subsets. Amplification of ligated cDNA took four PCR rounds with SP2 and nested alpha and beta constant primers. TCRdb reanalysed the UMI-ligation and nested PCR reads using MiXCR and keeps one entry per CDR3 protein. The top ten hold roughly 6.2% of the sample, which has 20,000 to 25,000 distinct CDR3 sequences, about 6.1% seen once. Treatment described: skin biopsy from PPD injection site in Mantoux-positive individual. The library had UMIs added by 3' ligation of an oligonucleotide to TCR cDNA. Sequencing was performed on skin, taken from a tuberculin skin test site. The receptors originated from an adult in good health.

In its sample, this clonotype was seen many times. This rearrangement joins TRBV28 to TRBJ2-3, with D perhaps TRBD2 (6 bases). The CDR3 loop spans 15 amino acids. Trimming took off 5 bases at V and 5 bases at J, with 17 bases between the two ends. Germline values: CDR1 MDHEN, CDR2 SYDVKM. This CDR3 is CASSALMGGGDTQYF. The CDR3 coding sequence is TGTGCCAGCAGTGCCCTAATGGGGGGTGGAGATACGCAGTATTTT.

This clonotype has a handful of counts. This CDR3 reads CASRATETQYF. DNA for the CDR3: TGCGCCAGCAGAGCGACAGAGACCCAGTACTTC. The chain combines TRBV5-1 with TRBJ2-5; unclear D gene. CDR1 is SGHRS and CDR2 is YFSETQ in the germline V gene. The V end lost 5 bases, the J end lost 4 bases, and 6 bases lay between the germline ends. The CDR3 consists of 11 residues.

This clonotype was recorded at least ten times. V is TRBV15 and J is TRBJ2-2; no firm D call. Trimming pared 5 bases from V and 9 bases from J, leaving 13 bases between. CDR1 is LNHNV, CDR2 YYDKDF, per germline (reference sequence). This CDR3 is 13 amino acids long. This CDR3 is CATSEGGSRELFF. Here the CDR3 DNA reads TGTGCCACCAGCGAAGGTGGCTCGCGGGAGCTGTTTTTT.

At least ten counts were recorded for this clonotype. The chain employs TRBV20-1 and TRBJ1-4, with D possibly being TRBD1 (5 bases). CDR3 length: 16 amino acids. Trimming removed 1 base from V and 0 bases from J, with 12 bases in between. Germline assignment: CDR1 DFQATT and CDR2 SNEGSKA (reference sequence). The CDR3 nucleotides are TGCAGTGCTAGAGTTCCGGGGCCAGCAACTAATGAAAAACTGTTTTTT. Translation: CSARVPGPATNEKLFF.

The chain recombines TRBV5-4 with TRBJ1-2, with a weak D call TRBD1 (6 bases). Trimming took 2 bases from V and 7 from J, leaving 15 bases between them. Looked up from germline, CDR1 is SGHNT and CDR2 is YYREEE (reference sequence). The CDR3 is 14 amino acids. As DNA, the CDR3 is TGTGCCAGCAGCTTAAACCCGGGGGCGGCTGGCTACACCTTC. The encoded protein is CASSLNPGAAGYTF.

Ten or more counts support this clonotype. The chain carries TRBV7-9 and TRBJ2-5, with no clear D. The CDR3 sequence is 12 residues long. Germline CDR1 and CDR2: SEHNR and FQNEAQ (reference sequence). Trimming removed 8 bases from V and 4 bases from J, with 11 bases in between. In DNA form, the CDR3 reads TGTGCCAGCGAGTGGGATGCAGAGACCCAGTACTTC. Amino acid sequence: CASEWDAETQYF.

There are many counts of this clonotype. The chain uses TRBV18 and TRBJ2-3, with D possibly TRBD2 on 5 matching bases. Germline values: CDR1 KGHSH, CDR2 LQKENI. V dropped 4 bases and J dropped 6 bases, with 26 bases sitting between them. CDR3 length equals 18 residues. CDR3 residues: CASSRPLLSSNLLDTQYF. CDR3 bases: TGTGCCAGCTCACGACCGCTCTTGTCTAGCAATTTACTGGATACGCAGTATTTT. Variable domain in full (rest from reference TRBV18 and TRBJ2-3): NAGVMQNPRHLVRRRGQEARLRCSPMKGHSHVYWYRQLPEEGLKFMVYLQKENIIDESGMPKERFSAEFPKEGPSILRIQQVVRGDSAAYFCASSRPLLSSNLLDTQYFGPGTRLTVL.

This clonotype was counted a few times. This chain uses TRBV6-2 or TRBV6-3 with TRBJ1-1, with TRBD1 matching over 9 bases. With V trimmed by 4 bases and J by 3 bases, 9 bases remained unmatched. Germline CDR1 MNHEY, CDR2 SVGEGT. The CDR3 loop spans 16 amino acids. The CDR3 loop is CASSSHTGGPDTEAFF. The CDR3 DNA reads as TGTGCCAGCAGTTCTCATACAGGGGGCCCGGACACTGAAGCTTTCTTT.

The sample holds many counts of this clonotype. The chain recombines TRBV6-2 or TRBV6-3 with TRBJ2-7; D is uncertain. CDR3 length: 13 residues. Germline CDR1 is MNHEY and CDR2 is SVGEGT. V was pared by 6 bases and J by 6 bases, with 15 bases between. The CDR3 nucleotides are TGTGCCAGCAGACTGACGTCGGGCCGCGAGCAGTACTTC. It yields the protein CASRLTSGREQYF.

This clonotype has a count of ten or more. J is TRBJ1-5 and V is TRBV4-3; D is unclear. This CDR3 comprises 16 residues. Germline CDR1 is LGHNA and CDR2 is YSLEER. Trimming stripped 0 bases from V and 4 bases from J, with 13 bases between. The CDR3 region has the DNA TGCGCCAGCAGCCAAGATAGGTACAGACCTAATCAGCCCCAGCATTTT. Amino acid sequence: CASSQDRYRPNQPQHF.

In this sample, this clonotype turned up many times. The chain links TRBV11-3 to TRBJ2-2, with 14 bases lining up with TRBD2. This CDR3 comprises 19 residues. Trimming removed 1 base from V and 9 bases from J; junction bases left unmatched: 13. From germline, CDR1 is SGHNT and CDR2 YENEEA. The CDR3 sequence is CASSLGGTSGSPASRELFF. DNA of the CDR3: TGTGCCAGCAGCTTAGGTGGGACTAGCGGGAGCCCGGCCTCGCGGGAGCTGTTTTTT.

This clonotype was picked up a small number of times. The chain links TRBV29-1 to TRBJ2-7; TRBD1 matches 7 bases. Germline V lookup: CDR1 SQVTM, CDR2 ANQGSEA. V lost 7 bases, J lost 6 bases, and 9 bases stayed unmatched. The CDR3 length is 12 residues. DNA of the CDR3: TGCAGCGCCCGGACAGGCGGTGTCGAGCAGTACTTC. Residues: CSARTGGVEQYF.

Within the sample, this clonotype is medium-sized (0.01 to 0.1%). The genes are TRBV12-3 or TRBV12-4 and TRBJ2-1; 9 bases are shared with TRBD2. V was clipped by 6 bases and J by 7 bases; unmatched bases: 4. The CDR3 totals 13 residues. CDR3 in amino acids: CASRRREGNEQFF. The CDR3 bases are TGTGCCAGCAGAAGGCGGGAGGGGAATGAGCAGTTCTTC.

This clonotype was observed many times. The chain couples TRBV6-2 or TRBV6-3 to TRBJ2-5, with TRBD2 matching 16 bases. Trimming took 6 bases from V and 2 from J; bases not matched to a gene: 9. CDR1 MNHEY and CDR2 SVGEGT come from the germline V gene. The CDR3 contains 18 residues. In nucleotides, the CDR3 is TGTGCCAGCAGCCGCGGGACTAGCGGGAGGGCCAAACAAGAGACCCAGTACTTC. It is translated as CASSRGTSGRAKQETQYF.

In its sample, this clonotype was seen many times. A single base separates this from a much larger clone, so it may be a read error. This chain connects TRBV29-1 to TRBJ1-2; D call uncertain. This CDR3 is 15 amino acids long. Germline CDR1 is SQVTM and CDR2 is ANQGSEA. This CDR3 is CSVLSADSLNYGDTF. In DNA, the CDR3 is TGCAGCGTGTTATCCGCCGACTCACTGAACTATGGCGACACCTTC.

The chain employs TRBV20-1 and TRBJ1-6; D is perhaps TRBD1 (5 bases). The CDR3 covers 14 residues. V was cut by 2 bases and J by 4 bases, with 9 bases left in between. The germline V gene encodes CDR1 DFQATT and CDR2 SNEGSKA (reference sequence). In DNA form, the CDR3 reads TGCAGTGCTAGAATGGGGGATTATAATTCACCCCTCCACTTT. Translation gives CSARMGDYNSPLHF.

At least ten counts were recorded for this clonotype. The chain links TRBV5-5 to TRBJ2-7, with 12 bases identical to TRBD2. Germline V CDR1 and CDR2: SGHKS, YYEKEE (reference sequence). V lost 3 bases, J lost 6 bases, and 13 bases stayed unmatched. The CDR3 extends over 17 amino acids. The CDR3, as DNA: TGTGCCAGCAGCTCAGGACTAGCGGGAAACCGGGCTTCCGAGCAGTACTTC. Translated: CASSSGLAGNRASEQYF.

The V and J genes are TRBV20-1 and TRBJ1-2; TRBD1 aligns across 9 bases. After removal of 6 bases from V and 6 bases from J, the junction contained 8 bases not matched to a gene. In germline, CDR1 is DFQATT, CDR2 SNEGSKA (reference sequence). The CDR3 extends over 13 amino acids. The CDR3, as DNA: TGCAGTGCAAATACAGGGGGCTGGCATGGCTACACCTTC. It codes for CSANTGGWHGYTF.

This clonotype was recorded many times. V is TRBV27 and J is TRBJ2-2; tentative D call: TRBD2 (5 bases). V dropped 8 bases and J dropped 5 bases, with 18 bases sitting between them. Germline lookup yields CDR1 MNHEY and CDR2 SMNVEV (reference sequence). This CDR3 comprises 15 residues. The CDR3 here is CASYPLGVQTGELFF. DNA of the CDR3: TGTGCCAGCTATCCTCTGGGAGTGCAAACCGGGGAGCTGTTTTTT.

The genes are TRBV10-3 and TRBJ1-5; D is perhaps TRBD1 (5 bases). From germline, CDR1 is ENHRY and CDR2 SYGVKD. The CDR3 is made up of 15 amino acids. V lost 0 bases and J 3 bases, leaving 9 bases between the germline ends. CDR3 nucleotides: TGTGCCATCAGTGAGTCGGTAGGGGACAATCAGCCCCAGCATTTT. This codes for CAISESVGDNQPQHF.

The chain has TRBV13 and TRBJ2-7, with TRBD1 identical over 8 bases. The ends lost 5 bases at V and 2 bases at J; junction bases unmatched: 5. Per germline, CDR1 PRHDT and CDR2 FYEKMQ (reference sequence). The CDR3 length is 14 residues. CDR3 bases: TGTGCCAGCAGCCAAATACAGGGGGCCTACGAGCAGTACTTC. It encodes CASSQIQGAYEQYF.

This clonotype occurred many times. This chain joins TRBV9 and TRBJ2-1; D possibly corresponds to TRBD2 (6 bases). Per the germline V gene, CDR1 is SGDLS and CDR2 is YYNGEE. The CDR3 spans 15 residues. With 0 bases removed from V and 4 bases from J, the gap between germline ends came to 11 bases. The CDR3 sequence: CASSVEGGTYNEQFF. CDR3 DNA sequence: TGTGCCAGCAGCGTAGAGGGCGGGACTTACAATGAGCAGTTCTTC.

This clonotype qualifies as large. V usage is TRBV2 and J usage is TRBJ2-3, with 7 bases that match TRBD2. Trimming at V came to 1 base and at J to 1 base, leaving 2 bases not matched to a gene. The CDR3 runs to 15 residues. The germline V gene has CDR1 SNHLY and CDR2 FYNNEI. Here the CDR3 reads CASSEERGRTDTQYF. CDR3 coding DNA: TGTGCCAGCAGTGAAGAGCGGGGCCGCACAGATACGCAGTATTTT.

This clonotype was seen many times. CDR3 sequence: CASTSHRRNYGYTF. The DNA of the CDR3 is TGTGCCAGCACCTCTCACAGGCGCAACTATGGCTACACCTTC. The chain links TRBV12-3 or TRBV12-4 to TRBJ1-2; a possible D gene is TRBD1 (5 bases). Trimming stripped 7 bases from V and 2 bases from J, with 14 bases between. The length of the CDR3 is 14 residues.

The sample holds one count of this clonotype. This may be a read error: a much more frequent sequence differs by one nucleotide. This chain joins TRBV12-3 or TRBV12-4 and TRBJ2-3; 10 bases map to TRBD2. The CDR3 length is 15 residues. V gave up 10 bases and J gave up 1 base; unmatched junction bases: 8. CDR3 nucleotide sequence: TGTGCCAACAGATTAGCGGGAGGTGGCACAGATACGCAGTATTTT. Amino acid sequence: CANRLAGGGTDTQYF.

In its sample, this clonotype was seen many times. This chain uses TRBV2 with TRBJ2-1; TRBD1 is a possible D gene (6 bases). CDR1 and CDR2 (germline): SNHLY, FYNNEI. This CDR3 spans 13 amino acids. The V gene lost 5 bases and the J gene lost 8 bases, with 13 bases spanning the gap. The CDR3 bases are TGTGCCAGCAGTCAGACAGGTATCGATGAGCAGTTCTTC. It specifies CASSQTGIDEQFF.

This clonotype is termed medium-sized. The gene calls are TRBV3-1 and TRBJ2-1, with no clear D. The germline CDR1 and CDR2 sequences are LGHDT and YNNKEL (reference sequence). V was shortened by 3 bases and J by 7 bases, with 10 bases between the two germline ends. The CDR3 consists of 13 residues. The CDR3 spells CASSHGQRNEQFF. In nucleotides, the CDR3 is TGTGCCAGCAGCCATGGGCAGAGAAATGAGCAGTTCTTC.

Written as DNA, the CDR3 is TGCAGTGCTCAACCCCGGGACAGGGGGTTGTACAATGAGCAGTTCTTC. This encodes CSAQPRDRGLYNEQFF. This rearrangement joins TRBV20-1 to TRBJ2-1, with 11 nucleotides matching TRBD1. This CDR3 spans 16 amino acids. V trimming: 5 bases; J trimming: 4 bases; junction bases outside the gene matches: 10. Germline lookup yields CDR1 DFQATT and CDR2 SNEGSKA (reference sequence).

This clonotype was seen only a few times. This sequence joins TRBV12-3 or TRBV12-4 and TRBJ1-1, with a weak D call TRBD1 (6 bases). This CDR3 comprises 14 residues. V was shortened by 8 bases and J by 1 base, with 14 bases between the two germline ends. The CDR3 nucleotides read TGTGCCAGCGCCCGGGACACTTCGAACACTGAAGCTTTCTTT. Protein: CASARDTSNTEAFF.